These 3 T cell receptor beta chains came from one sample sequenced in a study of T cells in Graves' hyperthyroidism and ophthalmopathy. Amplified regions were TCR beta CDR3 sequences from RNA transcripts. The primer set for the first-round RT-PCR of the TCR CDR3 was HTBI. TCRdb re-called the multiplex PCR reads with MiXCR, one entry per CDR3 protein. The data show some 490,000 distinct CDR3 sequences, 22% seen once. The specimen sequenced was blood. All receptors derive from a woman aged 70-85 years with Graves' ophthalmopathy.

The chain joins TRBV28 to TRBJ2-7; 11 bases align to TRBD2. The germline gives CDR1 MDHEN, CDR2 SYDVKM. Trimming removed 5 bases from V and 4 bases from J; junction bases left unmatched: 7. The CDR3 spans 15 residues. The CDR3 nucleotides are TGTGCCAGCAGTCCGGATAGCGGGAGGGGTTACGAGCAGTACTTC. Its protein product is CASSPDSGRGYEQYF.

The sample holds a few counts of this clonotype. This sequence joins TRBV6-2 or TRBV6-3 and TRBJ2-1; 8 bases align to TRBD2. The germline V gene has CDR1 MNHEY and CDR2 SVGEGT. V was pared by 11 bases and J by 8 bases, with 14 bases of the junction left unmatched. The CDR3 covers 14 residues. The CDR3 is CAGRRSGSSDEQFF. The DNA for the CDR3 is TGTGCCGGCCGACGAAGCGGGAGCTCCGATGAGCAGTTCTTC.

This clonotype has just a few counts. This sequence joins TRBV12-5 and TRBJ2-7; no clear D. The length of the CDR3 is 11 residues. With 3 bases removed from V and 2 bases from J, the gap between germline ends came to 2 bases. In germline, CDR1 is LGHNT, CDR2 FRNRAP. In DNA, the CDR3 is TGTGCTAGTGGTTTAGCCTACGAGCAGTACTTC. It yields the protein CASGLAYEQYF.